This T cell receptor beta chain was captured by sequencing in a study of T-cell memory formation after mild COVID-19. Study overall: Clusters of TCRs were largely donor specific.

Trimming pared 1 base from V and 7 bases from J, leaving 8 bases between. Germline CDR1 and CDR2: LGHDT and YNNKEL (reference sequence). The CDR3 has 14 residues. Whole-study results and caveats: The study detected some responding clones in pre-infection memory, suggesting cross-reactive memory joined. Contracting CD8+ clones were enriched in EMRA, CD4+ mainly in CM and EM.

A 5'RACE reaction primed in the constant segment made cDNA libraries of TCR alpha and TCR beta, and these carried sample barcodes and UMIs. MiXCR, applied by TCRdb to the 5' RACE reads, yields one record per CDR3 protein. The table records roughly 240,000 distinct CDR3 sequences, roughly 16% of them present only once. Comment on this clonotype: Its antigen remains unknown.

The chain combines TRBV3-1 with TRBJ1-6; unclear D gene. This clonotype originated in a man aged 18 to 29 who had mild COVID-19 (a few samples of this study predate the infection). Cell type and time point are not known. Sequencing was carried out using PBMCs or a T cell subset sorted from them (not recorded which). The CDR3 loop reads CASSQVYGNSPLHF. The CDR3 region has the DNA TGTGCCAGCAGCCAAGTCTATGGGAATTCACCCCTCCACTTT.